The 24 T cell receptor beta chains below come from one sample, sequenced in a study of T cells in women clearing cervical HPV infection. Profiled with immunoSEQ multiplex PCR; TCRdb holds only in-frame clones, not every one. The table gives fewer than 40,000 clones; the top ten clones make up about 5% of it. Sequencing was done on a sample of blood buffy coat. Receptors were obtained from a woman aged 18 to 75 with a cervical HPV16 infection that either progressed to CIN3+ or cleared (not recorded which).

As to this clone: The read comes to an end 3 residues before the CDR3 does, leaving the germline J gene to fill in the end. The rearrangement links TRBV14 to TRBJ1-4, with 8 bases identical to TRBD1. Unmatched junction bases numbered 3, after V lost 4 bases and J lost 8 bases. CDR1 and CDR2 from the germline V gene are SGHDN and FVKESK. The length of the CDR3 is 13 residues. This CDR3 reads CASSRQGTEKLFF. CDR3 DNA (partial): TGTGCCAGCAGCCGACAGGGGACCGAAAAA. Complete variable domain (other parts from reference TRBV14 and TRBJ1-4): EAGVTQFPSHSVIEKGQTVTLRCDPISGHDNLYWYRRVMGKEIKFLLHFVKESKQDESGMPNNRFLAERTGGTYSTLKVQPAELEDSGVYFCASSRQGTEKLFFGSGTQLSVL.

Regarding this clone: The read ends 3 residues before the CDR3 terminus; that terminus is restored from the germline J gene. The chain uses TRBV14 and TRBJ2-6, with 8 positions matching TRBD2. Germline-derived CDR1 and CDR2 are SGHDN and FVKESK. The CDR3 loop spans 18 amino acids. J gave up 0 bases and V 4 bases, and 8 bases lay outside the gene matches. The part of the CDR3 DNA that was read is TGTGCCAGCAGCCTTACGGGGGGGCCTAACTCTGGGGCCAACGTC. It yields the protein CASSLTGGPNSGANV. The CDR3 in full is CASSLTGGPNSGANVLTF.

The CDR3 DNA, read in part, is TGTGCCAGCAGCCTGGCACTAGCTAACACCGGGGAG. This sequence encodes CASSLALANTGE. The whole CDR3 reads CASSLALANTGELFF. This chain joins TRBV5-4 and TRBJ2-2, with D possibly being TRBD2 (6 bases). The read comes to an end 3 residues before the CDR3 does, leaving the germline J gene to fill in the end. The CDR3 sequence is 15 residues long. Germline assignment: CDR1 SGHNT and CDR2 YYREEE (reference sequence). The V end lost 4 bases, the J end lost 2 bases, and 12 bases lay between the germline ends.

In regard to this clone: From the germline J gene comes the end of the CDR3, since the read stops 3 residues before it. This chain links TRBV29-1 with TRBJ1-1; D unclear. Germline V lookup: CDR1 SQVTM, CDR2 ANQGSEA. V was clipped by 4 bases and J by 5 bases, with 11 bases between them. The length of the CDR3 is 12 residues. The covered CDR3 bases are TGCAGCGTTGGGCGGGGAGAGACTGAA. It translates to CSVGRGETE. The entire CDR3 is CSVGRGETEAFF.

A word on this clone: Read data end 3 residues before the CDR3 end; the end is taken from the germline J gene. The chain couples TRBV5-4 to TRBJ1-4; D is uncertain. The CDR3 covers 15 residues. The germline V and J ends were trimmed by 4 bases and 1 base, with 11 bases remaining between them. Germline CDR1 SGHNT, CDR2 YYREEE (reference sequence). The CDR3 is CASSLKTGTNEKLFF. CDR3 bases read: TGTGCCAGCAGCCTGAAGACGGGAACTAATGAAAAA. Full variable domain (outside the CDR3, taken from reference TRBV5-4 and TRBJ1-4): ETGVTQSPTHLIKTRGQQVTLRCSSQSGHNTVSWYQQALGQGPQFIFQYYREEENGRGNFPPRFSGLQFPNYSSELNVNALELDDSALYLCASSLKTGTNEKLFFGSGTQLSVL.

The covered CDR3 bases are TGTGCTAGTGGTTTGCCACGACACAACACCGGGGAG. It specifies CASGLPRHNTGE. The CDR3 as a whole reads CASGLPRHNTGELFF. This rearrangement joins TRBV12-5 to TRBJ2-2; D is ambiguous. Read sequence stops 3 residues before the CDR3 end, and the germline J gene provides the missing end. CDR1 and CDR2 from the germline V gene are LGHNT and FRNRAP. V was pared by 2 bases and J by 2 bases, with 9 bases between. The CDR3 sequence is 15 residues long.

Regarding this clone: One end of the junction varies from germline; a read error may be responsible. From the germline J gene comes the end of the CDR3, since the read stops 3 residues before it. The rearrangement links TRBV5-8 to TRBJ2-5; either TRBD1 or TRBD2 may supply D (6 bases each). Germline V lookup: CDR1 SGHTS, CDR2 YDEGEE. The CDR3 loop spans 13 amino acids. CDR3 DNA (partial): TGTGCCAGCACCTTGGGGGGCCGGCAGACC. Amino acid sequence: CASTLGGRQT. The whole CDR3 protein is CASTLGGRQTQYF.

A word on this clone: The read ends 3 residues shy of where the CDR3 ends; the end is completed using the germline J gene. The chain is built from TRBV20-1 and TRBJ2-7; D remains unclear. CDR3 size: 12 residues. The V end lost 3 bases, the J end lost 2 bases, and 8 bases lay between the germline ends. From germline, CDR1 is DFQATT and CDR2 SNEGSKA (reference sequence). The part of the CDR3 DNA that was read is TGCAGTGCTAGTGCTAATCCCTACGAG. This sequence encodes CSASANPYE. In full, the CDR3 is CSASANPYEQYF.

The CDR3 reads CATGRGTFGSTDTQYF. CDR3 bases read: TGCGCCACGGGGCGGGGGACCTTCGGTAGCACAGATACG. The rearrangement links TRBV10-1 to TRBJ2-3; 7 nucleotides match TRBD2. The read terminates 3 residues before the CDR3 end, so the remaining end is supplied by the germline J gene. V lost 10 bases to trimming and J lost 0 bases; unmatched junction nucleotides: 13. The germline gives CDR1 WNHNN, CDR2 SYGVQD (reference sequence). The CDR3 runs 16 residues.

To note about this clone: The observed sequence ends 3 residues before the CDR3 terminus, with the missing tail filled in from the germline J gene. The chain links TRBV11-3 to TRBJ2-3, with a tentative D call TRBD2 (6 bases). Trimming left V 4 bases short and J 3 bases short, with 14 bases between. Germline CDR1 reads SGHNT; CDR2 reads YENEEA. The CDR3 has 15 amino acids. CDR3 DNA (partial): TGTGCCAGCAGCTCCTTTGCGGGGAAAACAGATACG. Protein sequence: CASSSFAGKTDT. The CDR3 in its entirety is CASSSFAGKTDTQYF.

Comment on this clone: The missing CDR3 end, 3 residues past where the read stops, is filled in from the germline J gene. V usage is TRBV23-1 and J usage is TRBJ2-7; D perhaps matches TRBD1 (5 bases). TRBV23-1 counts as an open reading frame of uncertain function. Trimming stripped 9 bases from V and 3 bases from J, with 12 bases between. CDR3 length: 12 amino acids. This chain's CDR3 is CARPGRVYEQYF. The CDR3 bases that were read are TGCGCCAGACCTGGCAGGGTCTACGAG.

Regarding this clone: The CDR3 extends 3 residues past the end of the read, so its final part is completed from the germline J gene. The gene calls are TRBV12-3 or TRBV12-4 and TRBJ2-1; 10 nucleotides agree with TRBD2. Trimming cost V 2 bases and J 6 bases; bases outside gene matches: 4. This CDR3 has 15 residues. CDR3 bases read: TGTGCCAGCAGTTTATTAGCGGGGGGCTTCAATGAG. Amino acid sequence: CASSLLAGGFNE. The whole CDR3 reads CASSLLAGGFNEQFF.

Turning to this clone: The sequenced fragment ends 3 residues before the CDR3 boundary, so the rest is inferred from the germline J gene. The chain has TRBV20-1 and TRBJ2-1; the match to TRBD1 covers 8 bases. CDR1 and CDR2 (germline): DFQATT, SNEGSKA (reference sequence). The CDR3 runs 16 residues. The junction had 12 bases not matched to a gene; V was cut back by 2 bases and J by 6 bases. The CDR3 loop reads CSARSPDRAFGNEQFF. The part of the CDR3 DNA that was read is TGCAGTGCTAGATCCCCGGACAGGGCCTTCGGCAATGAG.

In the case of this clone: The junction does not match germline at one end; this may be a read error. The CDR3 goes on 3 residues after the read ends, and that part is filled in from the germline J gene. The chain joins TRBV7-7 to TRBJ2-1, with 9 positions matching TRBD2. From germline, CDR1 is SSHAT and CDR2 FNYEAQ (reference sequence). The CDR3 has 16 amino acids. The CDR3 bases that were read are TGTGCTAGCAGCTTGGGCGTAGCGGGGGTAGGAAATGAG. It is translated as CASSLGVAGVGNE. The entire CDR3 protein is CASSLGVAGVGNEQFF.

Note on this clone: Sequencing ends 3 residues short of the CDR3 end; the germline J gene provides the rest. This chain uses TRBV5-1 with TRBJ2-1; a weak D match, TRBD2 (5 bases). The length of the CDR3 is 15 residues. The ends were cut back, 0 bases at V and 3 bases at J, with 10 bases in the middle. The germline gives CDR1 SGHRS, CDR2 YFSETQ. CDR3 sequence reads: CASSLDGLIYNEQFF. Partial CDR3 DNA: TGCGCCAGCAGCTTGGACGGACTCATCTACAATGAG.

Comment on this clone: The read ends 3 residues shy of where the CDR3 ends; the end is completed using the germline J gene. This sequence joins TRBV12-5 and TRBJ1-1; 7 bases are a match to TRBD1. Germline V gene lookup returns CDR1 LGHNT and CDR2 FRNRAP. V lost 5 bases to trimming and J lost 0 bases; unmatched junction nucleotides: 6. The CDR3 is made up of 15 amino acids. The CDR3: CASGPPGQMNTEAFF. CDR3 DNA (partial): TGTGCTAGTGGTCCCCCGGGACAGATGAACACTGAA.

Of note for this clone: The CDR3 goes on 3 residues after the read ends, and that part is filled in from the germline J gene. V is TRBV2 and J is TRBJ2-7; D gene ambiguous. CDR3 length equals 12 residues. Germline-derived CDR1 and CDR2 are SNHLY and FYNNEI. V was trimmed by 6 bases and J by 1 base, leaving 7 bases between them. Partial CDR3 DNA: TGTGCCAGCAGCGATACTTCCTACGAG. It yields the protein CASSDTSYE. The full CDR3 is CASSDTSYEQYF.

About this clone itself: The CDR3 extends 3 residues past the end of the read, so its final part is completed from the germline J gene. The chain couples TRBV5-4 to TRBJ1-2, with a weak D call TRBD1 (5 bases). CDR1 and CDR2 (germline): SGHNT, YYREEE (reference sequence). This CDR3 has 13 residues. The CDR3 region is CASSLGGAPGYTF. The covered CDR3 bases are TGTGCCAGCAGCTTGGGCGGGGCACCAGGC.

For this clone: The CDR3 end lies 3 residues beyond the end of the read and is filled in from the germline J gene. This rearrangement joins TRBV7-8 to TRBJ2-1; D assignment may be TRBD1 or TRBD2 (7 bases each). There are 13 residues in the CDR3. The germline V and J ends were trimmed by 3 bases and 9 bases, with 12 bases remaining between them. Looked up from germline, CDR1 is SGHVS and CDR2 is FQNEAQ. Incomplete CDR3 DNA: TGTGCCAGCAGCTTTGACAGGGAGGGTGAG. It yields the protein CASSFDREGE. In full, the CDR3 is CASSFDREGEQFF.

As concerns this clone: The CDR3 goes on 3 residues after the read ends, and that part is filled in from the germline J gene. The chain recombines TRBV5-1 with TRBJ2-3; 9 bases map to TRBD2. Looked up from germline, CDR1 is SGHRS and CDR2 is YFSETQ. The CDR3 runs to 17 residues. The junction had 9 bases not matched to a gene; V was cut back by 0 bases and J by 4 bases. The covered CDR3 bases are TGCGCCAGCAGCTTGGGGGGGTCTAGCGGGGCTTCAGATACG. This encodes CASSLGGSSGASDT. The full CDR3 sequence reads CASSLGGSSGASDTQYF.

A note on this clone: The CDR3 end falls 3 residues outside the read, so it is completed with the germline J gene. The genes are TRBV19 and TRBJ1-5, with D tentatively TRBD1 (5 bases). From germline, CDR1 is LNHDA and CDR2 SQIVND (reference sequence). The length of the CDR3 is 13 residues. V lost 4 bases to trimming and J lost 5 bases, with 9 bases between them. Here the CDR3 reads CASSTGRDQPQHF. The sequenced CDR3 bases are TGTGCCAGTAGTACAGGGAGAGATCAGCCC.

The sequenced CDR3 bases are TGTGCCAGCACCAGAGTCGACTACGAG. Amino acid sequence: CASTRVDYE. The CDR3 in its entirety is CASTRVDYEQYF. The chain couples TRBV2 to TRBJ2-7; D gene unclear. The CDR3 is cut off 3 residues early in the read; its end comes from the germline J gene. Germline CDR1 is SNHLY and CDR2 is FYNNEI. The CDR3 spans 12 residues. V was shortened by 7 bases and J by 3 bases, with 10 bases between the two germline ends.

As for this clone: The read ends 3 residues before the CDR3 terminus; that terminus is restored from the germline J gene. V and J are TRBV20-1 and TRBJ2-7; TRBD1 aligns across 8 bases. This CDR3 is built from 12 residues. In germline, CDR1 is DFQATT, CDR2 SNEGSKA (reference sequence). V shed 4 bases and J 4 bases; nucleotides not matched to a gene: 3. CDR3 bases read: TGCAGTGCTACAGACAGGGGTTACGAG. It codes for CSATDRGYE. The CDR3, in full, reads CSATDRGYEQYF.

CDR3 sequence: CSAKRDGGVTDTQYF. Incomplete CDR3 DNA: TGCAGTGCCAAAAGGGACGGGGGGGTCACAGATACG. The chain recombines TRBV20-1 with TRBJ2-3; the match to TRBD2 covers 8 bases. Coverage ceases 3 residues before the CDR3 finishes, and the germline J gene fills in the end. V shed 6 bases, J shed 2 bases, and the junction held 10 bases outside the gene matches. CDR3 length equals 15 residues. Germline CDR1 DFQATT, CDR2 SNEGSKA (reference sequence).